This paragraph reports one T cell receptor beta chain. The antigen remains unidentified. These data are taken from a study of T-cell memory formation after mild COVID-19. V was clipped by 4 bases and J by 0 bases; unmatched bases: 7. This CDR3 has 16 amino acids. Germline V gene lookup returns CDR1 MNHEY and CDR2 SVGAGI. Study outcomes and limitations: Certain responding clones were present in pre-infection memory, suggesting participation of cross-reactive memory.

TCRdb re-called the 5' RACE reads with MiXCR, one entry per CDR3 protein. The profile shows roughly 450,000 distinct CDR3 sequences, over 15% of them singletons. This TCR was recovered from an adult woman who had mild COVID-19 (a few samples of this study predate the infection). Cell type and time point are not known. The chain employs TRBV6-5 and TRBJ1-1; 8 nucleotides match TRBD1. The source material was PBMCs or a T cell subset sorted from them (not recorded which). The CDR3 loop is CASSSLQGVMNTEAFF. For the CDR3, the DNA is TGTGCCAGCAGTTCATTACAGGGGGTAATGAACACTGAAGCTTTCTTT.